Each of the 11 T cell receptor beta chains below was sequenced from the same sample in a study of tumor-infiltrating lymphocytes in glioblastoma multiforme. TCRB libraries came from RNA via three nested multiplex PCR rounds. MiXCR was run by TCRdb on the multiplex PCR reads, yielding one entry per CDR3 protein. Among roughly 15,000 distinct CDR3 sequences, around 72% were seen once, and the ten largest hold over 35%. Sequencing used brain tumor tissue. Receptors originate from a male donor with glioblastoma.

The rearrangement uses TRBV4-1 and TRBJ2-2, with D perhaps TRBD1 (5 bases). CDR3 length: 15 residues. V dropped 3 bases and J dropped 2 bases, with 10 bases sitting between them. In germline, CDR1 is MGHRA, CDR2 YSYEKL. CDR3 in DNA: TGCGCCAGCAGCCATATGGACAAAAACACCGGGGAGCTGTTTTTT. It translates to CASSHMDKNTGELFF.

V and J are TRBV5-1 and TRBJ2-7, with 10 positions matching TRBD1. Germline CDR1 and CDR2: SGHRS and YFSETQ. The CDR3 runs 15 residues. V lost 0 bases and J lost 6; bases outside the gene matches: 6. CDR3 DNA sequence: TGCGCCAGCAGCTTGGAAGTTGGGACAGGGGTCGAGCAGTACTTC. Encoded protein: CASSLEVGTGVEQYF.

This chain connects TRBV20-1 to TRBJ1-5; D gene ambiguous. The CDR3 runs to 13 residues. V was trimmed by 2 bases and J by 7 bases, leaving 12 bases between them. Looked up from germline, CDR1 is DFQATT and CDR2 is SNEGSKA (reference sequence). CDR3 protein: CSARPGRGQPQHF. The CDR3 nucleotides are TGCAGTGCTAGACCCGGGCGCGGCCAGCCCCAGCATTTT.

For this clonotype: Compared with germline, one end of the junction differs, possibly owing to a read error. The chain combines TRBV29-1 with TRBJ2-3, with TRBD2 as a possible D gene (7 bases). The CDR3 extends over 14 amino acids. Germline lookup yields CDR1 SQVTM and CDR2 ANQGSEA. This CDR3 reads CIVELARGPNTQYF. Written as DNA, the CDR3 is TGCATCGTTGAACTCGCGCGGGGGCCGAATACGCAGTATTTT.

The chain has TRBV20-1 and TRBJ2-5, with D maybe TRBD1 (6 bases). Germline V gene lookup returns CDR1 DFQATT and CDR2 SNEGSKA (reference sequence). V shed 3 bases and J shed 2 bases, with 16 bases lying between them. This CDR3 contains 15 residues. CDR3 region: CSASNREIYQETQYF. The CDR3 region has the DNA TGCAGTGCTAGTAACAGGGAAATCTATCAAGAGACCCAGTACTTC.

Comments on this clonotype: The CDR3 does not end in the conserved phenylalanine or tryptophan, so this is likely a read error. The V gene is TRBV11-2, the J gene TRBJ2-3; TRBD2 aligns across 7 bases. The CDR3 sequence is 14 residues long. Germline loops: CDR1 SGHAT, CDR2 FQNNGV. Trimming removed 10 bases from V and 5 bases from J; junction bases left unmatched: 12. The CDR3 nucleotides read TGTGCCATCAGTACTCTAGCGGATGAAGATACGCAGTATTTG. This sequence encodes CAISTLADEDTQYL.

The rearrangement links TRBV14 to TRBJ2-7, with D possibly matching TRBD1 (6 bases). This CDR3 comprises 14 residues. Germline loops: CDR1 SGHDN, CDR2 FVKESK. For the CDR3, the DNA is TGTCTCACCAGAAAGGGGGTTGTCGGCTACGAGCAGTACTTC. The encoded protein is CLTRKGVVGYEQYF.

This clonotype was seen a handful of times. The chain joins TRBV6-6 to TRBJ2-1, with 7 bases identical to TRBD1. The CDR3 is made up of 13 amino acids. V shed 6 bases and J 16 bases; nucleotides not matched to a gene: 15. Germline assignment: CDR1 MNHNY and CDR2 SVGAGI (reference sequence). CDR3 nucleotides: TGTGCCAGCAGCACACAGGGGCCGGGTGGGCAATTCTTC. Translation: CASSTQGPGGQFF.

This clonotype was seen only once. This is likely a read error, given that the CDR3 carries no conserved phenylalanine or tryptophan at its end. The chain is built from TRBV4-2 and TRBJ2-5; D perhaps matches TRBD2 (6 bases). Germline V gene sequence: CDR1 LGHNA, CDR2 YNFKEQ. This CDR3 is 14 amino acids long. CDR3 DNA: TGTGCTAGCAGCCAAGAACTAGCCGGGGAGACCCAGTACCTC. This codes for CASSQELAGETQYL.

The gene calls are TRBV20-1 and TRBJ2-1; D is ambiguous. V was clipped by 2 bases and J by 3 bases, with 11 bases between them. The V gene's germline CDR1 is DFQATT and CDR2 SNEGSKA (reference sequence). The CDR3 covers 14 residues. The CDR3, as DNA: TGCAGTGCTAGACACTATAGACACTACAATGAGCAGTTCTTC. It yields the protein CSARHYRHYNEQFF.

This clonotype was observed a single time. The gene calls are TRBV11-2 and TRBJ2-3, with 9 bases matching TRBD2. CDR1 is SGHAT, CDR2 FQNNGV, per germline. The CDR3 totals 16 residues. The junction had 6 bases not matched to a gene; V was cut back by 1 base and J by 4 bases. The CDR3 DNA reads as TGTGCCAGCAGCTTAGCCGGCGGCGGGGGGGCAGATACGCAGTATTTT. Encoded protein: CASSLAGGGGADTQYF.